This T cell receptor (beta chain) was found in a study of molecular identifiers for immune sequencing clone quantification. V dropped 2 bases and J dropped 1 base, with 5 bases sitting between them. This CDR3 contains 14 residues. Germline lookup yields CDR1 MNHEY and CDR2 SMNVEV (reference sequence). A remark on this clonotype: Its specificity is unknown.

Naive CD8 T cells, phenotype CD8+CD4-CCR7+CD45RA+, were sorted. Bulk TCR library preparation followed previously described methods with listed TCR primers. MiXCR, applied by TCRdb to the PCR reads, yields one record per CDR3 protein. The table includes about 320,000 distinct CDR3 sequences, 24% detected once. Study-level points and caveats: Spiked Jurkat TCR RNA equivalent to one cell was reportedly detectable in one million naive cells.

The TCR originated in a human donor in good health. Some libraries in this study had Jurkat cell RNA spiked in. Sequencing used naive CD8+ T cells from blood, with Jurkat cell RNA spiked in. The subset denotes: FACS-sorted CD8+CD4-CCR7+CD45RA+ naive T cells. The V and J genes are TRBV27 and TRBJ2-2; D is uncertain. The CDR3 loop is CASSLAVNTGELFF. The CDR3 bases are TGTGCCAGCAGTTTAGCGGTGAACACCGGGGAGCTGTTTTTT.